A selection of T cell receptor beta chains follows, all from one sample in a study of T-cell reconstitution after alpha-beta-depleted transplantation in children. TCRdb re-derived calls from the PCR reads in MiXCR, one entry per CDR3 protein. The profile covers approximately 44,000 distinct CDR3 sequences, with around 5.9% appearing a single time and 30% taken by the ten largest. The sequences come from PBMCs, mostly from graft donor cells, collected 60 days after TCRalphabeta/CD19-depleted stem cell transplant. The receptors here all came from a female patient aged 2-9 years who had a stem cell transplant for aplastic anemia, so the T cells may come from the graft donor. Each CDR3 is given with its conserved first and last residue. The order of the fields is clone size, V gene, J gene, D gene, CDR3 protein, CDR3 DNA. The D gene is left open where the match is weak. Not every row has a clone size; where given, it reads once, few, many or a size class.

.	TRBV28	TRBJ1-5	.	CASSFQGQNQPQHF	TGTGCCAGCAGTTTTCAGGGGCAAAATCAGCCCCAGCATTTT
many	TRBV20-1	TRBJ2-3	.	CSARKGLGTDTQYF	TGCAGTGCTAGAAAAGGCCTTGGCACAGATACGCAGTATTTT
many	TRBV11-1	TRBJ2-1	.	CASSLGPGGYNEQFF	TGTGCCAGCAGCTTAGGGCCTGGAGGGTACAATGAGCAGTTCTTC
many	TRBV20-1	TRBJ1-5	.	CSASLSGVGNQPQHF	TGCAGTGCTAGTCTGTCGGGAGTCGGCAATCAGCCCCAGCATTTT
few	TRBV12-3/TRBV12-4	TRBJ1-1	.	CASSFKTGGNTEAFF	TGTGCCAGCAGTTTCAAGACAGGAGGAAACACTGAAGCTTTCTTT
many	TRBV7-2	TRBJ2-7	.	CASSLGQGISYEQYF	TGTGCCAGCAGCTTAGGCCAGGGAATCTCCTACGAGCAGTACTTC
.	TRBV5-6	TRBJ1-1	.	CASSFMSEAFF	TGTGCCAGCAGCTTTATGAGTGAAGCTTTCTTT
few	TRBV6-5	TRBJ1-1	TRBD1	CASKRQGKNTEAFF	TGTGCCAGCAAGAGACAGGGAAAAAACACTGAAGCTTTCTTT
many	TRBV12-3/TRBV12-4	TRBJ2-4	.	CASRNTGHGLNIQYF	TGTGCCAGCAGGAATACAGGACATGGTTTGAACATTCAGTACTTC
many	TRBV6-1	TRBJ1-1	TRBD1	CASSRQGAGGTEAFF	TGTGCCAGCAGTAGACAGGGGGCAGGTGGCACTGAAGCTTTCTTT
few	TRBV3-1	TRBJ2-1	.	CASSQVLRTSSYNEQFF	TGTGCCAGCAGCCAAGTGCTGCGGACGAGCTCCTACAATGAGCAGTTCTTC
many	TRBV7-3	TRBJ2-5	.	CASSFTGETQYF	TGTGCCAGCAGCTTTACAGGAGAGACCCAGTACTTC
.	TRBV11-2	TRBJ1-2	TRBD1	CASSLETGVRGYTF	TGTGCCAGCAGCTTAGAAACAGGGGTGCGTGGCTACACCTTC
many	TRBV21-1	TRBJ1-5	.	CASSTNRTSNNQPQHF	TGTGCCAGCAGCACCAACAGGACGTCTAACAATCAGCCCCAGCATTTT
many	TRBV7-3	TRBJ2-1	.	CASSAGLLGEQFF	TGTGCCAGCAGCGCGGGACTTCTCGGTGAGCAGTTCTTC
many	TRBV10-3	TRBJ2-7	TRBD2	CAISFGTSGYEQYF	TGTGCCATCAGTTTCGGGACTAGCGGCTACGAGCAGTACTTC
many	TRBV7-2	TRBJ2-1	TRBD2	CASSLTPGGYEQFF	TGTGCCAGCAGCTTAACGCCGGGAGGGTATGAGCAGTTCTTC
many	TRBV20-1	TRBJ1-5	.	CSAIPGEGNQPQHF	TGCAGTGCTATCCCAGGAGAGGGCAATCAGCCCCAGCATTTT
many	TRBV5-5	TRBJ2-5	TRBD2	CASSPTSGRAEETQYF	TGTGCCAGCAGCCCCACTAGCGGGAGGGCCGAGGAGACCCAGTACTTC
many	TRBV5-1	TRBJ2-2	.	CASSRDWGTGELFF	TGCGCCAGCAGCCGAGACTGGGGGACCGGGGAGCTGTTTTTT
many	TRBV19	TRBJ2-1	TRBD2	CASSIEGRGAVYNEQFF	TGTGCCAGTAGTATAGAAGGGCGGGGGGCCGTTTACAATGAGCAGTTCTTC
.	TRBV5-1	TRBJ2-3	.	CASSTVGPGDTQYF	TGCGCCAGCAGCACCGTGGGCCCAGGGGATACGCAGTATTTT
many	TRBV7-2	TRBJ1-2	.	CASRPRRAGNLYGYTF	TGTGCCAGCAGGCCCCGAAGGGCAGGGAATCTCTATGGCTACACCTTC
many	TRBV5-6	TRBJ1-2	TRBD1	CASSITGGHGYTF	TGTGCCAGCAGTATAACAGGGGGCCATGGCTACACCTTC
many	TRBV13	TRBJ2-2	.	CASSSRDSGGTGELFF	TGTGCCAGCAGCTCCAGGGACTCCGGAGGGACCGGGGAGCTGTTTTTT
many	TRBV7-9	TRBJ2-1	.	CASSLSGTTYNEQFF	TGTGCCAGCAGCTTAAGCGGGACAACCTACAATGAGCAGTTCTTC
many	TRBV28	TRBJ1-5	.	CASSAPGAGQISNQPQHF	TGTGCCAGCAGTGCCCCGGGCGCGGGACAAATTAGCAATCAGCCCCAGCATTTT
many	TRBV7-9	TRBJ1-2	.	CASSLAGSEANYGYTF	TGTGCCAGCAGCTTAGCTGGCAGCGAAGCTAACTATGGCTACACCTTC
.	TRBV6-1	TRBJ1-5	.	CASRHNTGWGSNQPQHF	TGTGCCAGCAGACACAATACAGGGTGGGGTAGCAATCAGCCCCAGCATTTT
many	TRBV12-3/TRBV12-4	TRBJ1-2	.	CASSNRQFNYGYTF	TGTGCCAGCAGTAATCGACAGTTTAACTATGGCTACACCTTC
.	TRBV7-9	TRBJ1-2	TRBD1	CASGQGRYGYTF	TGTGCCAGCGGACAGGGACGTTATGGCTACACCTTC
medium-sized	TRBV12-3/TRBV12-4	TRBJ1-6	TRBD1	CASSLRGQDYSPLHF	TGTGCCAGCAGTTTACGGGGACAGGATTATTCACCCCTCCACTTT
few	TRBV7-9	TRBJ2-3	TRBD2	CASSLRLRIDASGRGSTDTQYF	TGTGCCAGCAGCTTACGTTTACGTATCGACGCTAGCGGGCGAGGGAGCACAGATACGCAGTATTTT
many	TRBV5-4	TRBJ2-2	.	CASSPGGRANTGELFF	TGTGCCAGCAGCCCCGGGGGCAGAGCGAACACCGGGGAGCTGTTTTTT
many	TRBV28	TRBJ1-6	.	CASSTGHHTGNSPLHF	TGTGCCAGCAGCACCGGACATCATACGGGGAATTCACCCCTCCACTTT
many	TRBV6-6	TRBJ1-1	.	CASSPQGTTEAFF	TGTGCCAGCAGCCCACAGGGAACCACTGAAGCTTTCTTT
few	TRBV20-1	TRBJ1-2	.	CSAGEQEFDNYGYTF	TGCAGTGCTGGCGAACAGGAATTTGATAACTATGGCTACACCTTC
many	TRBV20-1	TRBJ2-1	.	CSALGLGGYNEQFF	TGCAGTGCTTTAGGACTAGGGGGTTACAATGAGCAGTTCTTC
many	TRBV7-9	TRBJ1-6	.	CASSLGDRPNSPLHF	TGTGCCAGCAGCTTAGGAGACAGGCCAAATTCACCCCTCCACTTT
many	TRBV9	TRBJ1-5	.	CASSRDYSNQPQHF	TGTGCCAGCAGCAGAGACTATAGCAATCAGCCCCAGCATTTT
few	TRBV3-1	TRBJ1-2	TRBD1	CASSPTGANNYGYTF	TGTGCCAGCAGTCCGACAGGGGCCAATAACTATGGCTACACCTTC
.	TRBV14	TRBJ2-2	.	CASKGVNTGELFF	TGTGCCAGCAAAGGGGTGAACACCGGGGAGCTGTTTTTT
many	TRBV5-1	TRBJ2-5	TRBD2	CASKGLADQETQYF	TGCGCCAGCAAGGGACTAGCGGATCAAGAGACCCAGTACTTC
many	TRBV11-1	TRBJ2-3	.	CASSLGGRTTDTQYF	TGTGCCAGCAGCTTAGGGGGGCGGACCACAGATACGCAGTATTTT
few	TRBV14	TRBJ2-4	TRBD1	CASSQPLGTAKNIQYF	TGTGCCAGCAGCCAGCCCCTGGGGACAGCAAAAAACATTCAGTACTTC
many	TRBV5-1	TRBJ2-1	TRBD2	CASSLYLATGLAGATYNEQFF	TGCGCCAGCAGCTTGTATTTGGCTACAGGACTAGCGGGGGCCACCTACAATGAGCAGTTCTTC
few	TRBV6-1	TRBJ1-1	.	CASPGYRRDTEAFF	TGTGCCAGCCCTGGATACCGGCGGGACACTGAAGCTTTCTTT
many	TRBV9	TRBJ2-5	TRBD2	CASSVGRGSGSRETQYF	TGTGCCAGCAGCGTAGGGAGGGGGAGCGGGAGCCGAGAGACCCAGTACTTC